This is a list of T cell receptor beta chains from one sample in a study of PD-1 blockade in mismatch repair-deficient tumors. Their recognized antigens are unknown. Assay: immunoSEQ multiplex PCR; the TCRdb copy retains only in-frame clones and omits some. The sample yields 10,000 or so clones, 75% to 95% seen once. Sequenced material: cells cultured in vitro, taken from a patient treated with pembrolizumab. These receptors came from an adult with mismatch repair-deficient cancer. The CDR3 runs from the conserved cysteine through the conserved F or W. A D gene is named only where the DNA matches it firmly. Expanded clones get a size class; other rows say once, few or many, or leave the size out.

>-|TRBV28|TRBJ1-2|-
CASSLRPKGYTF
TGTGCCAGCAGTTTAAGACCCAAAGGCTACACCTTC
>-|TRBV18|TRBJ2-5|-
CASTAGRQETQYF
TGTGCCAGCACTGCAGGGCGACAAGAGACCCAGTACTTC
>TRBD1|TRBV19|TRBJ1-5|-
CASTTGTTGSDQPQHF
TGTGCCAGTACCACAGGGACGACAGGGAGTGATCAGCCCCAGCATTTT
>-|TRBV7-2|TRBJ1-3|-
CASSPSRDSGNTIYF
TGTGCCAGCAGCCCCAGCAGGGACTCTGGAAACACCATATATTTT
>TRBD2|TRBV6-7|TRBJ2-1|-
CATLRGSGKVGEQFF
TGTGCCACCCTGCGGGGTAGCGGGAAGGTCGGTGAGCAGTTCTTC
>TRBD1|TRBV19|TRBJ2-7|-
CASSQGQSFSYEQYF
TGTGCCAGTAGTCAGGGACAGAGCTTCTCCTACGAGCAGTACTTC
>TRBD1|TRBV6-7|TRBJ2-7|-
CATLIGQGGEQYF
TGTGCCACCCTTATTGGACAGGGGGGCGAGCAGTACTTC
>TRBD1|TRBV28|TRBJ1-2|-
CASSSGGGSYGYTF
TGTGCCAGCAGCTCAGGGGGCGGAAGTTATGGCTACACCTTC
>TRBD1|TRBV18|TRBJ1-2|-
CASSELQGEYGYTF
TGTGCCAGCTCCGAGCTACAGGGGGAATATGGCTACACCTTC
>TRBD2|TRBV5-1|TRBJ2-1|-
CASSNTGTSGDEQFF
TGCGCCAGCAGCAACACCGGGACTAGCGGGGATGAGCAGTTCTTC
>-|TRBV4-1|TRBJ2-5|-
CASSQEGRGTETQYF
TGCGCCAGCAGCCAAGAGGGGCGGGGCACCGAGACCCAGTACTTC
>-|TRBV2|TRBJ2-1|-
CASSGDYNEQFF
TGTGCCAGCAGTGGGGACTACAATGAGCAGTTCTTC
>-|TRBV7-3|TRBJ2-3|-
CASSPSAATDTQYF
TGTGCCAGCAGTCCGTCGGCAGCCACAGATACGCAGTATTTT
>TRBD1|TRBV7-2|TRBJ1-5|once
CASSLETGGWGSNQPQHF
TGTGCCAGCAGCTTAGAGACAGGGGGCTGGGGGAGCAATCAGCCCCAGCATTTT
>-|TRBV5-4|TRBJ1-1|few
CASSLAQNTEAFF
TGTGCCAGCAGCTTGGCCCAGAACACTGAAGCTTTCTTT
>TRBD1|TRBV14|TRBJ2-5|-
CASSQGGAGGAETQYF
TGTGCCAGCAGCCAAGGCGGGGCAGGGGGCGCAGAGACCCAGTACTTC
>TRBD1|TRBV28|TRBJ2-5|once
CASSLPPQGLETQYF
TGTGCCAGCAGTTTGCCCCCACAGGGGCTGGAGACCCAGTACTTC
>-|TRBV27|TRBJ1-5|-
CASSLSRGDNQPQHF
TGTGCCAGCAGTTTAAGCAGGGGCGACAATCAGCCCCAGCATTTT
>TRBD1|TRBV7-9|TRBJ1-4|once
CASSRGTVSTNEKLFF
TGTGCCAGCAGCCGGGGGACAGTTTCAACTAATGAAAAACTGTTTTTT
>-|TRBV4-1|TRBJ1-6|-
CASSHPTRTSPLHF
TGCGCCAGCAGCCACCCGACACGAACTTCACCCCTCCACTTT
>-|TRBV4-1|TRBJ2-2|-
CASSQGVQYGDTGELFF
TGCGCCAGCAGCCAAGGTGTACAGTATGGGGACACCGGGGAGCTGTTTTTT
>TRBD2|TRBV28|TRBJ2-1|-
CASSLGLAVSYNEQFF
TGTGCCAGCAGTTTGGGACTAGCGGTGTCCTACAATGAGCAGTTCTTC
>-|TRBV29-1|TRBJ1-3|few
CSAAPSTARNTIYF
TGCAGCGCTGCCCCCAGCACAGCACGAAACACCATATATTTT
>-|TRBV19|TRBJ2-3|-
CASSVLLGIDTQYF
TGTGCCAGTAGTGTCCTACTAGGAATAGATACGCAGTATTTT
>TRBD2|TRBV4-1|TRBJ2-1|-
CASSQGLLAGPYNEQFF
TGCGCCAGCAGCCAGGGCCTCCTAGCGGGGCCGTACAATGAGCAGTTCTTC
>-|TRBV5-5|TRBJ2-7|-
CASSLGGTYEQYF
TGTGCCAGCAGCTTGGGTGGGACCTACGAGCAGTACTTC
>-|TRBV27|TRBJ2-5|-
CASSPIGNRQETQYF
TGTGCCAGCAGTCCTATCGGGAACCGCCAAGAGACCCAGTACTTC
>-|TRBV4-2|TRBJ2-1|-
CASSREAETSYNEQFF
TGTGCCAGCAGCCGGGAGGCGGAAACTTCCTACAATGAGCAGTTCTTC
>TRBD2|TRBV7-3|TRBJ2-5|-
CASSITGLAGVETQYF
TGTGCCAGCAGCATAACAGGGCTAGCGGGAGTAGAGACCCAGTACTTC